One and the same sample provided the 32 T cell receptor beta chains below, sequenced in a study of blood T cell repertoires in COVID-19. Libraries were prepared by immunoSEQ multiplex PCR; TCRdb keeps only in-frame clonotypes and omits some of them. Among roughly 110,000 clones listed, roughly 90% were seen once. Sequencing was done on a sample of peripheral blood. These receptors were obtained from a human donor with acute or convalescent COVID-19. The donor label of this sample is uncertain.

This clone was observed once. This chain uses TRBV6-5 with TRBJ1-2, with D perhaps TRBD1 (6 bases). Germline CDR1 is MNHEY and CDR2 is SVGAGI. V shed 6 bases and J shed 5 bases, with 13 bases lying between them. The CDR3 has 13 residues. CDR3 protein: CASRPGQPYGYTF. DNA for the CDR3: TGTGCCAGCAGACCCGGACAGCCTTATGGCTACACCTTC.

This clone occurred once. CDR3: CASSLGRISGYTF. CDR3 nucleotide sequence: TGTGCCAGCAGTTTAGGCAGGATCTCGGGCTACACCTTC. The chain carries TRBV12-3 or TRBV12-4 and TRBJ1-2, with D uncertain. The CDR3 contains 13 residues. Trimming cost V 1 base and J 8 bases, with 11 bases left between them.

This chain joins TRBV5-1 and TRBJ2-1; 12 bases fit TRBD2. V trimming: 2 bases; J trimming: 2 bases; junction bases outside the gene matches: 2. The CDR3 totals 16 residues. Germline V gene data show CDR1 as SGHRS and CDR2 as YFSETQ. The CDR3 loop reads CASSFGTSGPYNEQFF. CDR3 nucleotides: TGCGCCAGCAGCTTTGGGACTAGCGGGCCCTACAATGAGCAGTTCTTC.

The rearrangement joins TRBV12-3 or TRBV12-4 to TRBJ1-1; possible D gene TRBD1, 5 bases. This CDR3 contains 13 residues. Trimming took 5 bases from V and 1 from J, leaving 8 bases between them. CDR3 in DNA: TGTGCCAGCAGTAGGACAACGAACACTGAAGCTTTCTTT. Protein: CASSRTTNTEAFF.

The rearrangement joins TRBV19 to TRBJ1-5, with D tentatively TRBD1 (5 bases). Trimming left V 3 bases short and J 3 bases short, with 6 bases between. Germline V gene lookup returns CDR1 LNHDA and CDR2 SQIVND (reference sequence). The CDR3 has 13 amino acids. The CDR3, as DNA: TGTGCCAGTAGTATGGGGCTCAATCAGCCCCAGCATTTT. It specifies CASSMGLNQPQHF.

This clone was detected once. This chain connects TRBV28 to TRBJ1-4; TRBD1 aligns across 8 bases. Per the germline V gene, CDR1 is MDHEN and CDR2 is SYDVKM. CDR3 length: 15 residues. V shed 10 bases, J shed 8 bases, and the junction held 15 bases outside the gene matches. The chain's CDR3 is CAIRSPQGAREKLFF. The CDR3 DNA follows: TGTGCCATAAGATCGCCCCAGGGGGCGCGGGAAAAACTGTTTTTT.

The CDR3 bases are TGTGCCAGCAGTTCCTACCTTTACGAGCAGTACTTC. Translating it yields CASSSYLYEQYF. This sequence joins TRBV6-2 or TRBV6-3 and TRBJ2-7; D ambiguous. The ends were cut back, 4 bases at V and 4 bases at J, with 8 bases in the middle. CDR1 is MNHEY and CDR2 is SVGEGT in the germline V gene. The CDR3 consists of 12 residues.

The rearrangement links TRBV12-3 or TRBV12-4 to TRBJ1-5; D gene unclear. V lost 7 bases to trimming and J lost 0 bases, with 7 bases between them. The CDR3 extends over 13 amino acids. The CDR3 nucleotides read TGTGCCAGCACTGTGTATAGCAATCAGCCCCAGCATTTT. Translation: CASTVYSNQPQHF.

The chain recombines TRBV2 with TRBJ1-5, with D tentatively TRBD1 (6 bases). CDR1 SNHLY and CDR2 FYNNEI come from the germline V gene. There are 14 residues in the CDR3. V was pared by 8 bases and J by 5 bases, with 16 bases between. CDR3 sequence: CASATRGGYQPQHF. Here the CDR3 DNA reads TGTGCCAGCGCAACAAGGGGGGGGTATCAGCCCCAGCATTTT.

The chain combines TRBV7-2 with TRBJ2-7; 8 nucleotides align to TRBD2. The CDR3 has 15 amino acids. CDR1 is SGHTA, CDR2 FQGNSA, per germline. The ends lost 2 bases at V and 6 bases at J; junction bases unmatched: 9. CDR3 amino acids: CASSLWSGRPSEQYF. CDR3 DNA sequence: TGTGCCAGCAGCTTATGGAGCGGGAGACCGTCCGAGCAGTACTTC.

The rearrangement joins TRBV2 to TRBJ2-1; perhaps TRBD1 as D (5 bases). Germline V lookup: CDR1 SNHLY, CDR2 FYNNEI. The CDR3 consists of 11 residues. Trimming took 6 bases from V and 11 from J, leaving 11 bases between them. The CDR3 loop reads CASSETDQQFF. The CDR3 coding sequence is TGTGCCAGCAGCGAGACAGACCAGCAGTTCTTC.

V gene TRBV4-2 combines with J gene TRBJ1-2; 11 nucleotides agree with TRBD1. The J segment lost 8 bases and the V segment lost 4 bases, leaving 12 bases of the junction unmatched. From germline, CDR1 is LGHNA and CDR2 YNFKEQ. This CDR3 is built from 16 residues. CDR3 sequence reads: CASSPPTGTGGGGYTF. CDR3 sequence (DNA): TGTGCCAGCAGCCCCCCTACCGGGACAGGGGGGGGCGGCTACACCTTC.

This chain joins TRBV7-2 and TRBJ2-3, with 8 positions matching TRBD2. With V trimmed by 5 bases and J by 3 bases, 13 bases remained unmatched. Germline lookup yields CDR1 SGHTA and CDR2 FQGNSA. This CDR3 has 17 residues. In nucleotides, the CDR3 is TGTGCCAGCAGCCGCCGGGTCTACGGGAGGGGGACAGATACGCAGTATTTT. This gives the protein CASSRRVYGRGTDTQYF.

This chain uses TRBV9 with TRBJ1-1; a possible D gene is TRBD1 (6 bases). The germline gives CDR1 SGDLS, CDR2 YYNGEE. Trimming cost V 2 bases and J 5 bases, with 10 bases left between them. This CDR3 spans 13 amino acids. The CDR3 is CASSVGGQTEAFF. CDR3 nucleotide sequence: TGTGCCAGCAGCGTGGGGGGGCAGACTGAAGCTTTCTTT.

V gene TRBV15 combines with J gene TRBJ2-5; TRBD1 aligns across 7 bases. Germline V gives CDR1 LNHNV, CDR2 YYDKDF (reference sequence). The CDR3 extends over 16 amino acids. With 5 bases clipped from V and 0 bases from J, the junction kept 9 bases outside the gene matches. CDR3 sequence: CATSDPGQMYQETQYF. DNA for the CDR3: TGTGCCACCAGCGATCCGGGACAGATGTACCAAGAGACCCAGTACTTC.

The chain recombines TRBV6-1 with TRBJ2-1, with TRBD1 matching 10 bases. With V trimmed by 6 bases and J by 6 bases, 8 bases remained unmatched. The length of the CDR3 is 15 residues. The germline gives CDR1 MNHNS, CDR2 SASEGT. The CDR3 reads CASRPAGQGSNEQFF. As DNA, the CDR3 is TGTGCCAGCAGGCCTGCGGGACAGGGGTCCAATGAGCAGTTCTTC.

This chain links TRBV19 with TRBJ1-5; D ambiguous. Between the trimmed V and J ends, which lost 3 bases and 4 bases, there was a span of 10 bases. CDR1 is LNHDA and CDR2 is SQIVND in the germline V gene (reference sequence). There are 14 residues in the CDR3. The CDR3 DNA follows: TGTGCCAGTAGTATTGCCAGGATGAATCAGCCCCAGCATTTT. Amino acids: CASSIARMNQPQHF.

V is TRBV7-6 and J is TRBJ2-6, with TRBD1 matching over 7 bases. Germline V gene lookup returns CDR1 SGHVS and CDR2 FNYEAQ. This CDR3 has 19 residues. The V segment lost 2 bases and the J segment 4 bases; nucleotides outside the gene matches: 14. This CDR3 is CASSLTPYSQGTGANVLTF. The CDR3 nucleotides are TGTGCCAGCAGCTTAACCCCATACTCACAGGGGACCGGGGCCAACGTCCTGACTTTC.

The chain employs TRBV19 and TRBJ2-7; TRBD1 aligns across 7 bases. V was clipped by 8 bases and J by 2 bases; unmatched bases: 9. Germline values: CDR1 LNHDA, CDR2 SQIVND (reference sequence). This CDR3 is 14 amino acids long. CDR3 amino acids: CASRGGAGAYEQYF. The CDR3 DNA is TGTGCCAGTCGAGGGGGCGCCGGGGCCTACGAGCAGTACTTC.

The chain has TRBV27 and TRBJ2-3; possible D gene TRBD2, 5 bases. Per the germline V gene, CDR1 is MNHEY and CDR2 is SMNVEV (reference sequence). The V and J ends lost 3 bases and 12 bases respectively, with 13 bases between them. This CDR3 is built from 12 residues. CDR3 DNA sequence: TGTGCCAGCAGTTTCGCCGGGAACCCCCAGTATTTT. Translated: CASSFAGNPQYF.

The chain couples TRBV12-3 or TRBV12-4 to TRBJ2-7; D is unresolved. The CDR3 contains 13 residues. V was trimmed by 6 bases and J by 6 bases, leaving 15 bases between them. The CDR3 reads CASRPYRTGEQYF. The CDR3 region has the DNA TGTGCCAGCAGACCGTACCGTACTGGCGAGCAGTACTTC.

V is TRBV21-1 and J is TRBJ2-1; the table's D call, TRBD1, has no DNA check behind it. TRBV21-1 is listed as a pseudogene. This CDR3 contains 16 residues. The CDR3 bases are TGTGCCAGCAGCAAAAAAGGGGTAAGGACCTACAATGAGCAGTTCTTC. Protein product: CASSKKGVRTYNEQFF.

The CDR3 spells CASSLPPQETQYF. In DNA form, the CDR3 reads TGTGCCAGCAGTTTACCCCCGCAGGAGACCCAGTACTTC. The chain uses TRBV12-3 or TRBV12-4 and TRBJ2-5; the D is unclear. V shed 2 bases and J shed 5 bases, with 9 bases lying between them. The length of the CDR3 is 13 residues.

This chain connects TRBV7-2 to TRBJ2-3; 8 bases agree with TRBD2. The CDR3 loop spans 13 amino acids. CDR1 is SGHTA and CDR2 is FQGNSA in the germline V gene. J lost 6 bases, V lost 11 bases, and 10 bases had no gene match. The CDR3 region has the DNA TGTGCCGGGAGCGGGGGCGCGTTTGATACGCAGTATTTT. Translating it yields CAGSGGAFDTQYF.

The chain has TRBV14 and TRBJ2-5, with a weak D call TRBD1 (6 bases). Trimming stripped 1 base from V and 5 bases from J, with 17 bases between. Germline CDR1 and CDR2: SGHDN and FVKESK. The CDR3 totals 16 residues. The CDR3 loop reads CASSQGDTHPRETQYF. CDR3 coding DNA: TGTGCCAGCAGCCAAGGGGACACCCATCCCAGGGAGACCCAGTACTTC.

The chain combines TRBV19 with TRBJ1-4; 10 nucleotides match TRBD1. V gave up 3 bases and J gave up 8 bases; unmatched junction bases: 3. This CDR3 contains 14 residues. In germline, CDR1 is LNHDA, CDR2 SQIVND (reference sequence). CDR3 residues: CASSIGTGDEKLFF. CDR3 coding DNA: TGTGCCAGTAGTATCGGGACAGGGGACGAAAAACTGTTTTTT.

The chain carries TRBV3-1 (or the pseudogene TRBV3-2) and TRBJ2-1, with 11 bases that match TRBD2. V dropped 3 bases and J dropped 7; count of bases not matched to a gene: 11. The CDR3 totals 17 residues. The germline CDR1 and CDR2 sequences are LGHDT and YNNKEL (reference sequence). The DNA for the CDR3 is TGTGCCAGCAGCCACGACTTTAGCGGGGGGGCCATGAATGAGCAGTTCTTC. Protein product: CASSHDFSGGAMNEQFF.

This chain joins TRBV4-3 and TRBJ1-2; TRBD1 matches at 8 bases. Trimming cost V 2 bases and J 7 bases; bases outside gene matches: 3. CDR1 is LGHNA, CDR2 YSLEER, per germline. The CDR3 consists of 13 residues. The CDR3 nucleotides read TGCGCCAGCAGCCAAAACAGGGGGTCTGGCTACACCTTC. Protein sequence: CASSQNRGSGYTF.

The J gene is TRBJ1-2, the V gene TRBV16; D ambiguous. Trimming stripped 0 bases from V and 8 bases from J, with 4 bases between. Per the germline V gene, CDR1 is KGHSY and CDR2 is FQNENV. The CDR3 has 11 residues. The DNA of the CDR3 is TGTGCCAGCAGCCAATCGAGGGGCTACACCTTC. Amino acids: CASSQSRGYTF.

V and J are TRBV7-9 and TRBJ2-7; a possible D gene is TRBD2 (6 bases). The germline V gene has CDR1 SEHNR and CDR2 FQNEAQ (reference sequence). Between the trimmed V and J ends, which lost 3 bases and 7 bases, there was a span of 16 bases. The CDR3 runs 14 residues. CDR3 residues: CASSFSGEVIEQYF. The DNA for the CDR3 is TGTGCCAGCAGCTTCTCGGGGGAGGTAATAGAGCAGTACTTC. Full variable domain (rest looked up from reference TRBV7-9 and TRBJ2-7): DTGVSQNPRHKITKRGQNVTFRCDPISEHNRLYWYRQTLGQGPEFLTYFQNEAQLEKSRLLSDRFSAERPKGSFSTLEIQRTEQGDSAMYLCASSFSGEVIEQYFGPGTRLTVT.

The chain couples TRBV7-2 to TRBJ2-1, with TRBD2 matching over 11 bases. Germline assignment: CDR1 SGHTA and CDR2 FQGNSA. The CDR3 has 18 residues. The V and J ends lost 5 bases and 1 base, in that order; junction bases with no gene match: 10. CDR3 loop: CASSPQTTSGRSYNEQFF. The DNA of the CDR3 is TGTGCCAGCAGCCCGCAAACAACTAGCGGGAGATCCTACAATGAGCAGTTCTTC.

The V and J genes are TRBV10-3 and TRBJ2-7, with TRBD1 identical over 7 bases. V lost 5 bases, J lost 0 bases, and 4 bases stayed unmatched. From germline, CDR1 is ENHRY and CDR2 SYGVKD. The CDR3 extends over 14 amino acids. CDR3 sequence (DNA): TGTGCCATCAGTTCTACAGGGGACTCCTACGAGCAGTACTTC. It specifies CAISSTGDSYEQYF.